Presented here are 25 T cell receptor beta chains from one specimen sequenced in a study of T-cell reconstitution after alpha-beta-depleted transplantation in children. Molecular barcoding with unique molecular identifiers was used for the TCRbeta library. TCRdb reanalysed the PCR reads using MiXCR and keeps one entry per CDR3 protein. The sample consists of a few hundred thousand distinct CDR3 sequences, over 10% of them appearing once. This sample comprised PBMCs, mostly from graft donor cells, obtained 360 days after TCRalphabeta/CD19-depleted stem cell transplant. Receptor source: a male patient between 10 and 17 years old who had a stem cell transplant for acute myeloid leukemia, so the T cells may come from the graft donor.

This clonotype showed up just a few times. V gene TRBV7-3 combines with J gene TRBJ2-2; 9 bases are shared with TRBD1. The CDR3 loop spans 15 amino acids. With 3 bases clipped from V and 7 bases from J, the junction kept 6 bases outside the gene matches. Germline V gives CDR1 SGHTA, CDR2 FQGTGA. The CDR3 loop reads CASSLGQGLNGELFF. The CDR3 DNA reads as TGTGCCAGCAGCTTGGGACAGGGTTTAAACGGGGAGCTGTTTTTT.

In its sample, this clonotype was seen many times. This chain connects TRBV29-1 to TRBJ1-2, with D uncertain. The CDR3 sequence is 12 residues long. Germline V gene sequence: CDR1 SQVTM, CDR2 ANQGSEA. V was clipped by 7 bases and J by 3 bases, with 12 bases between them. The CDR3 coding sequence is TGCAGCGGTGGAGGAAGGGACTATGGCTACACCTTC. It yields the protein CSGGGRDYGYTF.

This clonotype turned up a few times. The CDR3 loop is CASSYARGQGGTEQYF. The CDR3 coding sequence is TGTGCCAGCAGTTACGCGAGGGGACAGGGAGGGACCGAGCAGTACTTC. V and J are TRBV6-5 and TRBJ2-7; 9 nucleotides line up with TRBD1. The germline CDR1 and CDR2 sequences are MNHEY and SVGAGI. The CDR3 is 16 amino acids. V trimming: 2 bases; J trimming: 6 bases; junction bases outside the gene matches: 11.

The V gene is TRBV4-3, the J gene TRBJ2-7, with D perhaps matching TRBD2 (6 bases). The CDR3 has 17 amino acids. V was shortened by 0 bases and J by 1 base, with 16 bases between the two germline ends. The germline CDR1 and CDR2 sequences are LGHNA and YSLEER. The CDR3 DNA follows: TGCGCCAGCAGCCAAGAAGCAGTGGACTACCTTTCCTACGAGCAGTACTTC. It yields the protein CASSQEAVDYLSYEQYF.

In this sample, this clonotype turned up many times. This sequence joins TRBV6-6 and TRBJ2-5; the D is unclear. This CDR3 is 10 amino acids long. The V gene's germline CDR1 is MNHNY and CDR2 SVGAGI (reference sequence). With 8 bases removed from V and 5 bases from J, the gap between germline ends came to 6 bases. Here the CDR3 reads CASGGETQYF. CDR3 sequence (DNA): TGTGCCAGCGGTGGGGAGACCCAGTACTTC.

This clonotype was found many times. The chain is built from TRBV5-1 and TRBJ2-7; D call uncertain. V shed 4 bases and J shed 3 bases, with 17 bases lying between them. The CDR3 totals 15 residues. Looked up from germline, CDR1 is SGHRS and CDR2 is YFSETQ. The CDR3 DNA sequence: TGCGCCAGCAGCGGTGGAAACTCAGGATTCTACGAGCAGTACTTC. Translated, it gives CASSGGNSGFYEQYF.

The V gene is TRBV18, the J gene TRBJ2-1, with D maybe TRBD2 (6 bases). This CDR3 has 16 residues. The germline V and J ends were trimmed by 6 bases and 5 bases, with 20 bases remaining between them. The germline V gene encodes CDR1 KGHSH and CDR2 LQKENI. CDR3 nucleotide sequence: TGTGCCAGCTCCCTTGGGACTCCCGAGACCCACAATGAGCAGTTCTTC. It specifies CASSLGTPETHNEQFF.

This clonotype was seen a handful of times. This chain uses TRBV24-1 with TRBJ2-1, with a weak D call TRBD1 (6 bases). V was cut by 5 bases and J by 1 base, with 11 bases left in between. Germline V CDR1 and CDR2: KGHDR, SFDVKD. The CDR3 is made up of 15 amino acids. The CDR3 DNA reads as TGTGCCACCAGTGGCCCCGGACAGTCCTACAATGAGCAGTTCTTC. Its translation is CATSGPGQSYNEQFF.

This rearrangement joins TRBV30 to TRBJ2-7, with 7 bases aligning to TRBD2. This CDR3 comprises 14 residues. CDR1 and CDR2 (germline): GTSNPN, SVGIG (reference sequence). Trimming at V came to 0 bases and at J to 7 bases, leaving 9 bases not matched to a gene. The CDR3 nucleotides are TGTGCCTGGAGTGTGGTGGGAGGGCCGGGAGAGCAGTACTTC. Its translation is CAWSVVGGPGEQYF.

This CDR3 is CASSLTSGILQETQYF. The DNA for the CDR3 is TGTGCCAGCAGTCTTACTAGCGGGATCTTACAAGAGACCCAGTACTTC. The V and J genes are TRBV12-3 or TRBV12-4 and TRBJ2-5; 10 bases are shared with TRBD2. J gave up 2 bases and V 5 bases, and 8 bases lay outside the gene matches. The CDR3 loop spans 16 amino acids.

In this sample, this clonotype turned up a few times. V and J are TRBV6-5 and TRBJ2-4; no reliable D call. Per germline, CDR1 MNHEY and CDR2 SVGAGI. The CDR3 has 16 amino acids. V lost 0 bases, J lost 0 bases, and 9 bases lay in between. The DNA for the CDR3 is TGTGCCAGCAGTTACTCGAAGGTCGGAGCCAAAAACATTCAGTACTTC. Protein sequence: CASSYSKVGAKNIQYF.

This clonotype came up many times. This chain uses TRBV4-3 with TRBJ2-7, with D hard to call. This CDR3 contains 13 residues. Trimming left V 1 base short and J 4 bases short, with 8 bases between. Germline CDR1 is LGHNA and CDR2 is YSLEER. The CDR3 loop is CASSQAHGYEQYF. As DNA, the CDR3 is TGCGCCAGCAGCCAAGCCCATGGGTACGAGCAGTACTTC.

This clonotype was recorded a few times. The rearrangement uses TRBV6-6 and TRBJ2-7; D might be TRBD1 (5 bases). Trimming pared 8 bases from V and 4 bases from J, leaving 15 bases between. This CDR3 has 13 residues. The germline CDR1 and CDR2 sequences are MNHNY and SVGAGI (reference sequence). The CDR3 loop is CASGATDFYEQYF. CDR3 bases: TGTGCCAGCGGAGCGACAGATTTTTACGAGCAGTACTTC.

This clonotype occurred a few times. The chain's CDR3 is CASSYVEGATEAFF. The CDR3 DNA reads as TGTGCCAGCAGTTATGTGGAGGGGGCAACTGAAGCTTTCTTT. The rearrangement joins TRBV6-5 to TRBJ1-1; TRBD1 agrees at 7 bases. Trimming cost V 3 bases and J 5 bases; bases outside gene matches: 6. The CDR3 spans 14 residues. Germline V gene sequence: CDR1 MNHEY, CDR2 SVGAGI.

The chain uses TRBV6-2 or TRBV6-3 and TRBJ2-7; the D gene is possibly TRBD2 (6 bases). V was cut by 7 bases and J by 3 bases, with 10 bases left in between. Germline V lookup: CDR1 MNHEY, CDR2 SVGEGT. This CDR3 contains 12 residues. The CDR3 nucleotides read TGTGCCAGCACCCGGGGGTTCTACGAGCAGTACTTC. Its protein product is CASTRGFYEQYF.

This clonotype was counted between two and nine times. The rearrangement uses TRBV29-1 and TRBJ2-3; D not certain. The CDR3 has 11 amino acids. V was cut by 4 bases and J by 14 bases, with 16 bases left in between. Germline lookup yields CDR1 SQVTM and CDR2 ANQGSEA. The CDR3 loop reads CSVGLVRPGYF. CDR3 DNA sequence: TGCAGCGTTGGCTTAGTGCGGCCGGGGTATTTT.

The chain combines TRBV9 with TRBJ2-2, with D perhaps being TRBD1 or TRBD2 (6 bases each). V was clipped by 3 bases and J by 0 bases, with 12 bases between them. Germline V gene data show CDR1 as SGDLS and CDR2 as YYNGEE. The CDR3 runs 16 residues. The CDR3 sequence: CASSARGLPNTGELFF. The CDR3 DNA reads as TGTGCCAGCAGCGCCCGGGGGCTCCCGAACACCGGGGAGCTGTTTTTT.

This clonotype was seen only a few times. The chain recombines TRBV27 with TRBJ2-7; TRBD2 might be the D (6 bases). The CDR3 runs 14 residues. Germline V lookup: CDR1 MNHEY, CDR2 SMNVEV (reference sequence). V lost 5 bases, J lost 0 bases, and 11 bases lay in between. The CDR3 reads CASSPRGFSYEQYF. The CDR3 nucleotides read TGTGCCAGCAGTCCCCGGGGGTTCTCCTACGAGCAGTACTTC.

This clonotype was observed at least ten times. The chain combines TRBV29-1 with TRBJ2-7, with a tentative D call TRBD2 (6 bases). The germline V gene has CDR1 SQVTM and CDR2 ANQGSEA. There are 12 residues in the CDR3. The V end lost 1 base, the J end lost 5 bases, and 9 bases lay between the germline ends. Written as DNA, the CDR3 is TGCAGCGTTGAAGCCAGGAGGGACGAGCAGTACTTC. Protein product: CSVEARRDEQYF.

In this sample, this clonotype turned up many times. The rearrangement joins TRBV21-1 to TRBJ2-3; the table's D call, TRBD1, was not checked against the DNA. TRBV21-1 is a pseudogene locus. This CDR3 comprises 17 residues. This CDR3 reads CASSKDLGQGSPNTQYF. CDR3 coding DNA: TGTGCCAGCAGCAAAGATTTGGGACAGGGAAGCCCTAATACGCAGTATTTT.

This clonotype was seen at least ten times. The chain recombines TRBV20-1 with TRBJ2-2; TRBD1 matches at 7 bases. The CDR3 totals 14 residues. CDR1 and CDR2 from the germline V gene are DFQATT and SNEGSKA (reference sequence). Losses at the gene ends were 5 bases for V and 5 bases for J; bases not matched to a gene: 8. CDR3 bases: TGCAGTGCTCCGGGGCCCAGGGGGACCGGGGAGCTGTTTTTT. Amino acids: CSAPGPRGTGELFF.

A few counts support this clonotype. This chain's CDR3 is CASSDTSWPGDTEAFF. For the CDR3, the DNA is TGTGCCAGCAGTGACACCTCCTGGCCAGGGGACACTGAAGCTTTCTTT. The chain employs TRBV12-3 or TRBV12-4 and TRBJ1-1; perhaps TRBD1 as D (6 bases). V gave up 5 bases and J gave up 3 bases, with 19 bases separating them. CDR3 size: 16 residues.

In its sample, this clonotype was seen a few times. V and J are TRBV20-1 and TRBJ2-7; no clear D gene. Trimming cost V 5 bases and J 0 bases, with 14 bases left between them. The CDR3 has 14 amino acids. From germline, CDR1 is DFQATT and CDR2 SNEGSKA (reference sequence). The CDR3, as DNA: TGCAGTGCTCCGATGGAGAGGAGCTCCTACGAGCAGTACTTC. Translated, it gives CSAPMERSSYEQYF.

This clonotype was found a few times. CDR3 protein: CASSESDADTEAFF. Here the CDR3 DNA reads TGTGCCAGCAGTGAGAGTGATGCGGACACTGAAGCTTTCTTT. This chain links TRBV25-1 with TRBJ1-1; D remains ambiguous. This CDR3 is 14 amino acids long. The V end lost 3 bases, the J end lost 3 bases, and 11 bases lay between the germline ends. The germline gives CDR1 MGHDK, CDR2 SYGVNS.

The genes are TRBV20-1 and TRBJ2-5, with D perhaps matching TRBD1 (8 bases). Germline V gives CDR1 DFQATT, CDR2 SNEGSKA (reference sequence). V lost 6 bases and J 4 bases, leaving 21 bases between the germline ends. The CDR3 runs to 15 residues. The CDR3: CSAIRQGRGGETQYF. DNA of the CDR3: TGCAGTGCAATCAGACAGGGGAGGGGGGGAGAGACCCAGTACTTC.